Reported below is one T cell receptor (beta chain). This sample was included in a study of blood T cell repertoires in COVID-19. Study in general: Sources were T cells, B-cell-depleted T cells, or PBMCs; the material itself was cDNA or gDNA.

In the study's own analysis: Amplified reference gene primers provided the basis for estimating nucleated cell counts. The method was immunoSEQ multiplex PCR; TCRdb's version includes in-frame clones alone and lacks a portion of them. The DNA gave D and trimming, while V, J and clone size come from that table. The profile covers hundreds of thousands of clones, with roughly nine tenths appearing a single time and 1% to 1.3% taken by the ten largest. Germline CDR1 reads SGDLS; CDR2 reads YYNGEE. The CDR3 is made up of 15 amino acids. V lost 2 bases and J lost 4, with 15 bases in between. The sequencing sample was made of PBMCs or T cells enriched from blood (not recorded which). The V and J genes are TRBV9 and TRBJ2-5; D perhaps matches TRBD2 (5 bases). The source of this sequence is a man between 25 and 39 years old who had recovered from COVID-19. The CDR3, as DNA: TGTGCCAGCAGCGTCGAGATTTACGAGGGAGAGACCCAGTACTTC. Residues: CASSVEIYEGETQYF.